A selection of T cell receptor beta chains follows, all from one sample in a study of blood T cell repertoires in COVID-19. Profiling relied on immunoSEQ multiplex PCR, and the TCRdb table lists in-frame clones only, not all of them. The sample holds around 260,000 clones, approximately 83% seen once. Specimen: peripheral blood. These receptors all stem from a person in their 70s with COVID-19, enrolled during active disease. The CDR3 runs from the conserved cysteine through the conserved F or W. A D gene is named only where the DNA matches it firmly. Clone size is given for some rows only: seen once, a few or many times, or a class if the clone is expanded.

TRBJ2-6 . TRBV19 TRBD1 TGTGCCAGTACCCCTCTTGGGACAGAGAGCTCTGGGGCCAACGTCCTGACTTTC CASTPLGTESSGANVLTF
TRBJ2-2 . TRBV4-3 . TGCGCCAGCAGCCAAGGGGAGTACTCCTCCGGGGAGCTGTTTTTT CASSQGEYSSGELFF
TRBJ2-2 . TRBV24-1 TRBD2 TGTGCCACCAGTGATGAGCGGTCCGCGGGAGGGCTCACCGGGGAGCTGTTTTTT CATSDERSAGGLTGELFF
TRBJ2-3 . TRBV5-1 . TGCGCCAGCAGCTTCGGTCCCAGCACAGATACGCAGTATTTT CASSFGPSTDTQYF
TRBJ2-4 . TRBV18 TRBD2 TGTGCCAGCTCACCTTTGCGGGAGAGGTCCAAAAACATTCAGTACTTC CASSPLRERSKNIQYF
TRBJ1-4 . TRBV19 . TGTGCCAGTAGTATTTGGCCGCCGGGGAAAGAAAAACTGTTTTTT CASSIWPPGKEKLFF
TRBJ1-5 once TRBV7-6 . TGTGCCAGCAGCTTAGTCGGGGGAGATCAGCCCCAGCATTTT CASSLVGGDQPQHF
TRBJ1-4 . TRBV11-2 TRBD1 TGTGCCAGCAGCGCTCCATCAGGGGGACGCCTGTTTTTT CASSAPSGGRLFF
TRBJ2-1 . TRBV13 TRBD2 TGTGCCACCCCCCGCGATGCTAGCGGAAATACCCATGAGCAGTTCTTC CATPRDASGNTHEQFF
TRBJ1-3 few TRBV9 . TGTGCCAGCAGCGATAGCTCTGGAAACACCATATATTTT CASSDSSGNTIYF
TRBJ2-7 . TRBV12-3/TRBV12-4 TRBD1 TGTGCCAGCAGTTCCAGGACAGGGTACGAGCAGTACTTC CASSSRTGYEQYF
TRBJ2-5 . TRBV30 TRBD2 TGTGCCTGGACTAGCGGCCCACAAGAGACCCAGTACTTC CAWTSGPQETQYF
TRBJ1-5 . TRBV6-5 TRBD1 TGTGCCAGCAGCCAAGGGACAGGGAGCAATCAGCCCCAGCATTTT CASSQGTGSNQPQHF
TRBJ1-1 . TRBV7-3 . TGTGCCAGCAGCGCTACAGGGACCTCCACTGAAGCTTTCTTT CASSATGTSTEAFF
TRBJ2-7 . TRBV19 . TGTGCCAGTAGCTTAACCAGGGGCTACGAGCAGTACTTC CASSLTRGYEQYF
TRBJ2-7 . TRBV5-1 TRBD1 TGCGCCAGCAGCTTTACGGGACAGGGACCCTACGAGCAGTACTTC CASSFTGQGPYEQYF
TRBJ2-3 . TRBV5-1 TRBD2 TGCGCCAGCAGCTTTAGCGGGAGGGCAGATACGCAGTATTTT CASSFSGRADTQYF
TRBJ1-6 . TRBV27 . TGTGCCAGCAGGGCAGGCTATAATTCACCCCTCCACTTT CASRAGYNSPLHF
TRBJ2-4 few TRBV30 TRBD1 TGTGCCTGGAGCGACAGGGGGCATATTCAGTACTTC CAWSDRGHIQYF
TRBJ1-6 . TRBV5-8 . TGTGCCAGCAGCGTGGATGGGCGCGTTTCACCCCTCCACTTT CASSVDGRVSPLHF
TRBJ2-3 . TRBV7-3 . TGTGCCAGCAGCTCATCACGGGGTGAAGATACGCAGTATTTT CASSSSRGEDTQYF
TRBJ2-4 once TRBV15 TRBD1 TGTGCCACCAGCAGAGACTTTCCAGGGGGTAACATTCAGTACTTC CATSRDFPGGNIQYF